This T cell receptor beta chain was captured by sequencing in a study of blood T cells in healthy people across ages. Study-wide points: Naive T cell percentage showed a strong correlation with TCR beta diversity.

Details on this clonotype: Its matching antigen is unknown.

Alongside a J-beta primer mix, a sample-barcoded 5' primer served in a second PCR lasting roughly 7 to 11 cycles. Using its own MiXCR run on the 5' RACE reads, TCRdb lists one record per CDR3 protein. The table records hundreds of thousands of distinct CDR3 sequences, about three fifths of them present only once. Extracted total RNA amounted to at least 5.5 micrograms for each sample. The TCR comes from a man younger than 40 in good health. The sample comprised blood.

The CDR3 DNA is TGTGCCAGCAGCGTATACTCAGCGGGGGGGTGGAACGAGCAGTACTTC. Amino acid sequence: CASSVYSAGGWNEQYF. The V gene is TRBV9, the J gene TRBJ2-7; 10 nucleotides line up with TRBD2. This CDR3 is 16 amino acids long. CDR1 is SGDLS, CDR2 YYNGEE, per germline. Trimming took 1 base from V and 5 from J; bases not matched to a gene: 9.